This T cell receptor beta chain was recorded in a study of CD8+ T cells in alopecia areata. Regarding this clone: Its antigen remains unidentified.

cDNA reverse transcribed from extracted RNA served as the sequencing template. Clones were read by immunoSEQ multiplex PCR, and TCRdb kept only the in-frame ones, dropping some. The profile covers under 250,000 clones, with 56% appearing a single time and around 5% taken by the ten largest. The V gene's germline CDR1 is MGHRA and CDR2 YSYEKL. Trimming took 1 base from V and 1 from J; bases not matched to a gene: 0. CDR3 length: 15 residues. The study's findings and limits: Sharing of TCR sequences between patients (possibly for HLA-related reasons) was less clear than in mice. Relative to normal scalp, lesional scalp, especially alopecia totalis/universalis, showed higher clonality.

This chain links TRBV4-1 with TRBJ2-3, with 9 nucleotides matching TRBD1. The sequencing input was CD8+ T cells sorted from blood. This TCR was sampled from a human donor in good health. CDR3 in DNA: TGCGCCAGCAGCCAAGGGACAGGGGGCACAGATACGCAGTATTTT. Protein sequence: CASSQGTGGTDTQYF.